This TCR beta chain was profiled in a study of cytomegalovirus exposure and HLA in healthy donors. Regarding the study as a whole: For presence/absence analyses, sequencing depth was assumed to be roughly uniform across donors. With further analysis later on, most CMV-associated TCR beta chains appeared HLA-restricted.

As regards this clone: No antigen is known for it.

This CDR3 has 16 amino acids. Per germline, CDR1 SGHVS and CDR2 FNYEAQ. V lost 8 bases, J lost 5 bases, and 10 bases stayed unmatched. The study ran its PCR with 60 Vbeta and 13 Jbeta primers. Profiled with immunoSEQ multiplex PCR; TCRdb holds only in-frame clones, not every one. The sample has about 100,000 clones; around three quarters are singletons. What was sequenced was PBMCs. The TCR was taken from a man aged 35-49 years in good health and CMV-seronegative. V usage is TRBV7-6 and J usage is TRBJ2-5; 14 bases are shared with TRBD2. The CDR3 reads CASGPGTSGGGETQYF. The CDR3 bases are TGTGCCAGCGGACCTGGGACTAGCGGGGGCGGTGAGACCCAGTACTTC.